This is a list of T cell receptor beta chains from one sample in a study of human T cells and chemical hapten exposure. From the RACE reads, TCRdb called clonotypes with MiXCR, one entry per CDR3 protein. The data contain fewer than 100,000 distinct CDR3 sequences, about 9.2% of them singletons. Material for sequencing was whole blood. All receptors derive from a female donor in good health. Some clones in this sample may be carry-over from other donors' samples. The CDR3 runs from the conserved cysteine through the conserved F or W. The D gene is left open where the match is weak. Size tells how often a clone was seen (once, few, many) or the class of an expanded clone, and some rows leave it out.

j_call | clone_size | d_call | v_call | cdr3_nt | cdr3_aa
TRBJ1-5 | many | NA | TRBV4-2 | TGTGCCAGCAGCCCAGGCCGCAATCAGCCCCAGCATTTT | CASSPGRNQPQHF
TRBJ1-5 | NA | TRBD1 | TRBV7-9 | TGTGCCAGCAGCCCATGGACAGGGGAAGGTCAGCCCCAGCATTTT | CASSPWTGEGQPQHF
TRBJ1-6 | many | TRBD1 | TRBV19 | TGTGCCAGTAGTCTCCGACAGGGTGACTCACCCCTCCACTTT | CASSLRQGDSPLHF
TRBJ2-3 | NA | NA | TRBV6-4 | TGTGCCAGCAGTACAACACACGGTGCTAGCACAGATACGCAGTATTTT | CASSTTHGASTDTQYF
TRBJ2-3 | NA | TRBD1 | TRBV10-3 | TGTGCCATCAGTCTCCGCGACAGGGACGGGACAGATACGCAGTATTTT | CAISLRDRDGTDTQYF
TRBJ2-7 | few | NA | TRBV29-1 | TGCAGCGTTATCAAGCGTATCGAGGGATACTACGAGCAGTACTTC | CSVIKRIEGYYEQYF
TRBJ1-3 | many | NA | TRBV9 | TGTGCCAGCAGCGTAGGTAGCTCTGGAAACACCATATATTTT | CASSVGSSGNTIYF
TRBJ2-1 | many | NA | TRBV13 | TGTGCCAGCAGCTTCCCGGGAACCTACAATGAGCAGTTCTTC | CASSFPGTYNEQFF
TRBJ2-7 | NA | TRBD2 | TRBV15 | TGTGCCACCAGCAGATCCCTAGCGGCGGGATTTCCCTACGAGCAGTACTTC | CATSRSLAAGFPYEQYF
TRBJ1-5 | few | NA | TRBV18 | TGTGCCAGCTCACCTCGTTCGGTGGGGTTCGATCAGCCCCAGAATTTT | CASSPRSVGFDQPQNF
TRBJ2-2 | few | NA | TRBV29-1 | TGCAGCGTTGCGAGGGGCGTAACGAACACCGGGGAGCTGTTTTTT | CSVARGVTNTGELFF
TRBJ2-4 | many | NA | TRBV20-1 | TGCAGTGCGGCCACAGCCTCAAACATTCAGTACTTC | CSAATASNIQYF
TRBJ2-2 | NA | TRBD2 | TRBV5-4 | TGTGCCAGCAGCTTGGCGCGGGGGGCGGATGTCGGGGAGCTGTTTTTT | CASSLARGADVGELFF
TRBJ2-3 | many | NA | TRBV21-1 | TGTGCCAGTTGGGGGGAAAGCACAGATACGCAGTATTTT | CASWGESTDTQYF
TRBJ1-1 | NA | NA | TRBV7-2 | TGTGCCAGCAGCTTAGGAAGGGAAACTGAAGCTTTCTTT | CASSLGRETEAFF